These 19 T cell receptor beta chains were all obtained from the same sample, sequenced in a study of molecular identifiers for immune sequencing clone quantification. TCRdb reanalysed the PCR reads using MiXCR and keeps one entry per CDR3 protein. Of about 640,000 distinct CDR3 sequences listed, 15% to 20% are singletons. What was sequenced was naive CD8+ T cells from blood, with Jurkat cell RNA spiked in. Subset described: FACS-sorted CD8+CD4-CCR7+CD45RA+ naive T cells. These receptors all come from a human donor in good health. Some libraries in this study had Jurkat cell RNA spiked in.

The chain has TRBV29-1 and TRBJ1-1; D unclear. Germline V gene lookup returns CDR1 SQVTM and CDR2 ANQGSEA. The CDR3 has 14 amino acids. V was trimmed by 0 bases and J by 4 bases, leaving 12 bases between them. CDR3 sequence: CSVEDRRKVTEAFF. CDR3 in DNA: TGCAGCGTTGAAGATAGGCGAAAGGTCACTGAAGCTTTCTTT.

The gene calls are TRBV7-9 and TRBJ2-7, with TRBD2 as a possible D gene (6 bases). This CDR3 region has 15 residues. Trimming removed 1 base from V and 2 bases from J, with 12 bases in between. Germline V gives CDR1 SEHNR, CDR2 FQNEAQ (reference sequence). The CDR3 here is CASSLVGGGAYEQYF. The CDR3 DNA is TGTGCCAGCAGCTTAGTAGGTGGAGGGGCCTACGAGCAGTACTTC.

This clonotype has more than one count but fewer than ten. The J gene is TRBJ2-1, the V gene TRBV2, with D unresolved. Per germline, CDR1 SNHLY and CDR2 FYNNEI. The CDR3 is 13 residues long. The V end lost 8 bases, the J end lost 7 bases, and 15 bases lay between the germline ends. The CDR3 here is CASQNADWNEQFF. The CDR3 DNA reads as TGTGCCAGCCAAAACGCCGATTGGAATGAGCAGTTCTTC.

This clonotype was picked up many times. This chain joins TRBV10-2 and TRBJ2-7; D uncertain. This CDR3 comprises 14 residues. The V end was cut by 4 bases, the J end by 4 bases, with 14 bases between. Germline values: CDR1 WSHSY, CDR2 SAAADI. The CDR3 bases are TGCGCCAGCAGTGGTAACCGCCCTGCGTACGAGCAGTACTTC. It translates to CASSGNRPAYEQYF.

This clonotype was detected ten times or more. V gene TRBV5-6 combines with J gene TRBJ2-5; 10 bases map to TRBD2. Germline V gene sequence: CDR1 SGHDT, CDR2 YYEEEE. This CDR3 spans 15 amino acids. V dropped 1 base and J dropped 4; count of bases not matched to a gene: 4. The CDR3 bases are TGTGCCAGCAGCTTGCTAGCGGGGGTGAGAGAGACCCAGTACTTC. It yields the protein CASSLLAGVRETQYF.

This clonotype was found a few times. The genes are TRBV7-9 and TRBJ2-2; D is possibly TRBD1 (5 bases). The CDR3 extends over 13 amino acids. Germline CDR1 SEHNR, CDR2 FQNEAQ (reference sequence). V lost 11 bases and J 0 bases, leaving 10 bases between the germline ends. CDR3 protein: CARQGANTGELFF. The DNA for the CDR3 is TGTGCCCGACAAGGGGCGAACACCGGGGAGCTGTTTTTT.

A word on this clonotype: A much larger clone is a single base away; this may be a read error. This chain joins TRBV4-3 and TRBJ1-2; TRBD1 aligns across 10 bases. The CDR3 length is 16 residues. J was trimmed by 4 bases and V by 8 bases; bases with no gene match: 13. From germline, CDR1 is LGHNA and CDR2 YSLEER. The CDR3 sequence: CASCPHGTGDAYGYTF. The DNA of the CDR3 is TGCGCCAGCTGCCCCCACGGGACAGGGGACGCCTATGGCTACACCTTC.

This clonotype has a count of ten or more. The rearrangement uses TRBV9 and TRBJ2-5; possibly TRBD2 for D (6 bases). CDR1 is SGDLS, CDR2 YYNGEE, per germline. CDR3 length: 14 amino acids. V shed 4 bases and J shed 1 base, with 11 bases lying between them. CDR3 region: CASSPETSQETQYF. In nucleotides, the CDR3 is TGTGCCAGCAGCCCCGAGACTAGCCAAGAGACCCAGTACTTC.

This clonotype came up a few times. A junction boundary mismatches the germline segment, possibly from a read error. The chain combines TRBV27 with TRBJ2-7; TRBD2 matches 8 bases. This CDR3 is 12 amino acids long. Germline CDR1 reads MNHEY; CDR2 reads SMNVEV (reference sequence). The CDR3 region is CPSRGLAWEQYF. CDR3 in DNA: TGTCCCAGCAGAGGACTAGCCTGGGAGCAGTACTTC.

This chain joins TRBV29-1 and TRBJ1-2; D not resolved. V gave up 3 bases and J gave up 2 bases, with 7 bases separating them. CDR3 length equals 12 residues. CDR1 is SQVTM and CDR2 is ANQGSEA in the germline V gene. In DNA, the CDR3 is TGCAGCGTTGAGGCCGAAAACTATGGCTACACCTTC. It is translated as CSVEAENYGYTF.

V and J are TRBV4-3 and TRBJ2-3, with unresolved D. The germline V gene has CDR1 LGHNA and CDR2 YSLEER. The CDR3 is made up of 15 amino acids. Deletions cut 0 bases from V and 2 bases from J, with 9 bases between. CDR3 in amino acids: CASSQDWRSTDTQYF. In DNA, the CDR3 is TGCGCCAGCAGCCAAGATTGGCGCTCCACAGATACGCAGTATTTT.

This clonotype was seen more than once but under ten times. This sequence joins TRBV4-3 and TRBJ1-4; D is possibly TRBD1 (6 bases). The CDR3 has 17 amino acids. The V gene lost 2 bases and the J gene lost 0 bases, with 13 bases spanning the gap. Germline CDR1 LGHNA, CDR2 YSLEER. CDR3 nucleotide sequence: TGCGCCAGCAGCCAAAGTACGGACAGCGCAACTAATGAAAAACTGTTTTTT. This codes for CASSQSTDSATNEKLFF.

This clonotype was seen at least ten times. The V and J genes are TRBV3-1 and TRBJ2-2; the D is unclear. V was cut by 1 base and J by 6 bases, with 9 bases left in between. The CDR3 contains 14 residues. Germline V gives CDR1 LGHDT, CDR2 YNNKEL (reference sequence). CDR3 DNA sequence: TGTGCCAGCAGCCAAGCGTGGGAATCCGGGGAGCTGTTTTTT. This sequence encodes CASSQAWESGELFF.

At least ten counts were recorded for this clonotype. The CDR3 region has the DNA TGTGCCAGCAGCTTAAACGTGGATAACACTGAAGCTTTCTTT. Residues: CASSLNVDNTEAFF. The rearrangement links TRBV7-9 to TRBJ1-1; D call uncertain. CDR1 and CDR2 (germline): SEHNR, FQNEAQ (reference sequence). V was trimmed by 2 bases and J by 2 bases, leaving 9 bases between them. CDR3 length: 14 amino acids.

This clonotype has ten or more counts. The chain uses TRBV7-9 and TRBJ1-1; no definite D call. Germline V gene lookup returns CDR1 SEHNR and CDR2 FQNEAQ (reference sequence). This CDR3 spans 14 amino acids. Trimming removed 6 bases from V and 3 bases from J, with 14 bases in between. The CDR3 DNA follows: TGTGCCAGCAGGAAAGAGGTTAGGGACACTGAAGCTTTCTTT. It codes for CASRKEVRDTEAFF.

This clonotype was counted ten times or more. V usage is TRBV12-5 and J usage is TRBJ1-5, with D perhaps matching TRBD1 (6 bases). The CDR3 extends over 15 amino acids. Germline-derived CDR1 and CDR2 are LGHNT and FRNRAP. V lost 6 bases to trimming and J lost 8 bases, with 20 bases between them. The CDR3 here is CASGRTEDPKEPQHF. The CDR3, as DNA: TGTGCTAGTGGGAGGACAGAGGACCCCAAAGAGCCCCAGCATTTT.

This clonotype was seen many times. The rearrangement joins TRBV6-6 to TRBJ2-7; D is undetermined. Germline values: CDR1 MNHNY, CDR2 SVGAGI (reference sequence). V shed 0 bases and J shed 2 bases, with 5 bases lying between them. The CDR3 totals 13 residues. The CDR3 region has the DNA TGTGCCAGCAGTTACTCGAACCCCTACGAGCAGTACTTC. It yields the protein CASSYSNPYEQYF.

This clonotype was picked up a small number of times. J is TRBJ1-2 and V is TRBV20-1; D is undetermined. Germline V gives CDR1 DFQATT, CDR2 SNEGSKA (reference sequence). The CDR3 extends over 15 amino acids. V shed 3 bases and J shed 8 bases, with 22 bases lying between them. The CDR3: CSARASGSWLRGYTF. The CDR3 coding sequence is TGCAGTGCTAGGGCGAGCGGCTCCTGGCTGAGAGGCTACACCTTC.

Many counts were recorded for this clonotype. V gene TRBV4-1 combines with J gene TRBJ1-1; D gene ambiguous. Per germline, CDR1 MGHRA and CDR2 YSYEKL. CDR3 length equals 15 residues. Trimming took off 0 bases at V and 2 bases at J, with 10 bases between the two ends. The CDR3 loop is CASSQDRTFNTEAFF. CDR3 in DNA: TGCGCCAGCAGCCAAGATCGGACCTTTAACACTGAAGCTTTCTTT.